These T cell receptor beta chains were read from a single sample in a study of T cell clonotyping in hematopoietic cell transplantation. Method: immunoSEQ multiplex PCR; TCRdb's copy keeps in-frame clones and lacks some. This sample has 5,500 to 7,500 clones; 60% to 80% occur once, and the top ten carry roughly a third. The material sequenced was PBMCs, taken 100 days after allogeneic stem cell transplant. The source is a female patient aged 30-39 years who had an allogeneic stem cell transplant, so the T cells may come from the graft donor. Some clones in this sample may be carry-over from other donors' samples. Both conserved end residues are part of each CDR3. The D gene is left open where the match is weak. The size entry is marked missing in some rows and otherwise reads once, few, many or a size class.

14	-	TRBV7-2	TRBJ1-5	-	TGTGCCAGCAGCTTAGGGGGACTGGATCAGCCCCAGCATTTT	CASSLGGLDQPQHF
14	-	TRBV2	TRBJ1-2	TRBD1	TGTGCCAGCAGTACGGAGACAGGGGCCTATGGCTACACCTTC	CASSTETGAYGYTF
15	few	TRBV7-9	TRBJ2-5	TRBD2	TGTGCCAGCAGCGCCTCGGGACTAAGTAGGGAGACCCAGTACTTC	CASSASGLSRETQYF
15	-	TRBV2	TRBJ1-5	-	TGTGCCAGCAGTGATTGGGGGGGCGCGAATCAGCCCCAGCATTTT	CASSDWGGANQPQHF
13	-	TRBV9	TRBJ1-2	-	TGTGCCAGCAGCGTAGGGGGGGACTATGGCTACACCTTC	CASSVGGDYGYTF
14	-	TRBV10-3	TRBJ1-5	TRBD1	TGTGCCATCAGTGCAGGGGGAAGCAATCAGCCCCAGCATTTT	CAISAGGSNQPQHF
12	-	TRBV30	TRBJ2-5	-	TGTGCCTGGAGTCCCAGCCAAGAGACCCAGTACTTC	CAWSPSQETQYF
13	-	TRBV6-1	TRBJ2-1	-	TGTGCCAGCAGTCAAGGACTGGGTCTTGAGCAGTTCTTC	CASSQGLGLEQFF
17	-	TRBV7-6	TRBJ2-2	TRBD1	TGTGCCAGCAGCTCCCGACAGGGGGCGCGGGGCACCGGGGAGCTGTTTTTT	CASSSRQGARGTGELFF
12	-	TRBV7-3	TRBJ2-2	-	TGTGCCAGCAGCTCCTACACCGGGGAGCTGTTTTTT	CASSSYTGELFF
14	-	TRBV6-5	TRBJ1-2	TRBD1	TGTGCCAGCAGCCCAACAGGGGTATTAGGGGGCTACACCTTC	CASSPTGVLGGYTF
14	-	TRBV19	TRBJ1-2	-	TGTGCCAGTAGTGGGGGGGGAATACGCTATGGCTACACCTTC	CASSGGGIRYGYTF
13	-	TRBV5-1	TRBJ1-1	TRBD1	TGCGCCAGCGCACAGGGGACGGACACTGAAGCTTTCTTT	CASAQGTDTEAFF
14	-	TRBV7-2	TRBJ1-5	-	TGTGCCAGCAGCTTACCGGGCCGGAGCCAGCCCCAGCATTTT	CASSLPGRSQPQHF
16	-	TRBV5-6	TRBJ1-2	TRBD1	TGTGCCAGCAGCCGAACTCGACAGGGGTATAACTATGGCTACACCTTC	CASSRTRQGYNYGYTF
16	medium-sized	TRBV30	TRBJ2-3	TRBD1	TGTGCCTGGAGTGGGACGACAGGGGCGAGCACAGATACGCAGTATTTT	CAWSGTTGASTDTQYF
15	-	TRBV9	TRBJ2-1	TRBD2	TGTGCCAGCAGCGTATCTAGCGGGGGGCGGAATGAGCAGTTCTTC	CASSVSSGGRNEQFF
14	-	TRBV2	TRBJ1-2	-	TGTGCCAGCTCCAGGAGCCAGGATGAGAATGGCTACACCTTC	CASSRSQDENGYTF
17	-	TRBV5-1	TRBJ2-1	TRBD2	TGCGCCAGCAGCTTACTTGGCGGGGGGAGCTCCTACAATGAGCAGTTCTTC	CASSLLGGGSSYNEQFF
17	-	TRBV7-6	TRBJ2-5	TRBD2	TGTGCCAGCAGCTCAAGCAGGCGGGGGAGCCTCCAAGAGACCCAGTACTTC	CASSSSRRGSLQETQYF
14	-	TRBV5-6	TRBJ2-2	-	TGTGCCAGCAGCCCGCCGGCGCTCCCCGGGGAGCTGTTTTTT	CASSPPALPGELFF
15	few	TRBV9	TRBJ2-2	TRBD1	TGTGCCAGCAGTCTCCGGGACAGAGATACCGGGGAGCTGTTTTTT	CASSLRDRDTGELFF
14	-	TRBV2	TRBJ2-7	TRBD1	TGTGCCAGCAGTGAGGGGCAGGGGGCTTACGAGCAGTACTTC	CASSEGQGAYEQYF
15	-	TRBV11-1	TRBJ2-3	-	TGTGCCAGCAGCGGTCCGGGACCATACACAGATACGCAGTATTTT	CASSGPGPYTDTQYF
13	-	TRBV29-1	TRBJ1-1	-	TGCAGCCCCTCGGGCGGGCTTGATAATGAAGCTTTCTTT	CSPSGGLDNEAFF
15	-	TRBV7-8	TRBJ1-2	TRBD1	TGTGCCAGCAGCCCAAGACAGGGGTCCCTTGGCGGCTACACCTTC	CASSPRQGSLGGYTF
13	few	TRBV19	TRBJ2-7	-	TGTGCCAGTAGTACGGCAGTTGCCTACGAGCAGTACTTC	CASSTAVAYEQYF
14	-	TRBV6-1	TRBJ1-2	TRBD1	TGTGCCAGCAGCCGGGACAGGTCCGGTTATGGCTACACCTTC	CASSRDRSGYGYTF
15	-	TRBV19	TRBJ1-1	-	TGTGCCAGTACGTATCTCGGGGCTCCGAACACTGAAGCTTTCTTT	CASTYLGAPNTEAFF
14	-	TRBV30	TRBJ2-7	TRBD2	TGTGCCTGGGCGTTAGCGGGGGGACCCTACGAGCAGTACTTC	CAWALAGGPYEQYF
14	-	TRBV11-2	TRBJ1-1	-	TGTGCCAGCAGCTTAGTCTATGGGGGCGGGCCTGCTTTCTTT	CASSLVYGGGPAFF
13	-	TRBV4-3	TRBJ1-1	-	TGCGCCAGCAGCCCCATCTTGGGGACTGAAGCTTTCTTT	CASSPILGTEAFF
15	-	TRBV6-5	TRBJ1-4	-	TGTGCCAGCAGTTACCTAGGGACCGGTAATGAAAAACTGTTTTTT	CASSYLGTGNEKLFF
12	-	TRBV10-1	TRBJ2-5	-	TGCGCCAGCAGCCCGTCCCAAGAGACCCAGTACTTC	CASSPSQETQYF
16	-	TRBV7-8	TRBJ1-2	TRBD1	TGTGCCAGCAGCCAATTAGACAGGGTAGATAACTATGGCTACACCTTC	CASSQLDRVDNYGYTF
15	-	TRBV30	TRBJ1-1	TRBD1	TGTGCCTGGAGTCCTACCGGGACAGGGAACACTGAAGCTTTCTTT	CAWSPTGTGNTEAFF
15	-	TRBV2	TRBJ2-3	-	TGTGCCAGCAGGGGGGACTTTCTCTCCACAGATACGCAGTATTTT	CASRGDFLSTDTQYF
13	once	TRBV29-1	TRBJ2-1	-	TGCAGCGTAGGTGACGACTTCTACAATGAGCAGTTCTTC	CSVGDDFYNEQFF
14	few	TRBV4-1	TRBJ2-1	-	TGCGCCAGCAGCGAGAGGGGGTTATACAATGAGCAGTTCTTC	CASSERGLYNEQFF
15	few	TRBV7-3	TRBJ1-1	TRBD1	TGTGCCAGCAGCTTAGGGGACAGGGTTCGGACTGAAGCTTTCTTT	CASSLGDRVRTEAFF
14	-	TRBV7-2	TRBJ1-5	-	TGTGCCAGCAGCTTACGGGACTCGGGGCAGCCCCAGCATTTT	CASSLRDSGQPQHF
13	-	TRBV5-1	TRBJ1-6	TRBD1	TGCGCCAGCAGGACAGGGGTGGATTCACCCCTCCACTTT	CASRTGVDSPLHF